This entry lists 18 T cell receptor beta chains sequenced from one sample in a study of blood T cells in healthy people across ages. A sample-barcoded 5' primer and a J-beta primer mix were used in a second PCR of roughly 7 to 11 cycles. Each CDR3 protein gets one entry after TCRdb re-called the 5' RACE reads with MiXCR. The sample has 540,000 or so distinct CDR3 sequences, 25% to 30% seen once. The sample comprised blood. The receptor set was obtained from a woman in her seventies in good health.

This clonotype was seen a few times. CDR3 protein: CASSEPSTAGTGVGNTEAFF. DNA of the CDR3: TGTGCCAGCAGTGAACCCTCGACCGCCGGGACAGGGGTAGGGAACACTGAAGCTTTCTTT. The chain links TRBV6-1 to TRBJ1-1, with 10 nucleotides matching TRBD1. Trimming removed 2 bases from V and 1 base from J; junction bases left unmatched: 16. The length of the CDR3 is 20 residues. Germline V gene lookup returns CDR1 MNHNS and CDR2 SASEGT.

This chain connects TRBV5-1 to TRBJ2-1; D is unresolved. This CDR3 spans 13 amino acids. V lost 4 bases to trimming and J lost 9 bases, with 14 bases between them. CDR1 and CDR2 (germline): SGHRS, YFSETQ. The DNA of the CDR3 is TGCGCCAGCAGCCAAACCCTAGTACCTGAGCAGTTCTTC. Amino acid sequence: CASSQTLVPEQFF.

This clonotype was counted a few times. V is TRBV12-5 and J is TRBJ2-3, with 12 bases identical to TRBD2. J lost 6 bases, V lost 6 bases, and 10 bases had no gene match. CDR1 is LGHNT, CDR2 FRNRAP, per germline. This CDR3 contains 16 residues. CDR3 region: CASGRGLAGWNDTQYF. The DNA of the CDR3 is TGTGCTAGTGGCCGAGGACTAGCGGGGTGGAACGATACGCAGTATTTT.

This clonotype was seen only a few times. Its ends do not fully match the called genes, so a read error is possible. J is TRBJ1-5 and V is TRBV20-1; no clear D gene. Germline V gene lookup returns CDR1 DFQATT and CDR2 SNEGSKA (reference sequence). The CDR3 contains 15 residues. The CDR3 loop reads CRARVGSGSNQPQHF. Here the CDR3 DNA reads TGCCGTGCTAGAGTGGGGTCTGGGAGTAATCAGCCCCAGCATTTT.

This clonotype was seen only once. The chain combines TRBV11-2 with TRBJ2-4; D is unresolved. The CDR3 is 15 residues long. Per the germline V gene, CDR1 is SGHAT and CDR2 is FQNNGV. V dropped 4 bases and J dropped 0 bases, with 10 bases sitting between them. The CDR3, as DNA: TGTGCCAGCAGCTCTCATACTGGAGCCAAAAACATTCAGTACTTC. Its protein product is CASSSHTGAKNIQYF.

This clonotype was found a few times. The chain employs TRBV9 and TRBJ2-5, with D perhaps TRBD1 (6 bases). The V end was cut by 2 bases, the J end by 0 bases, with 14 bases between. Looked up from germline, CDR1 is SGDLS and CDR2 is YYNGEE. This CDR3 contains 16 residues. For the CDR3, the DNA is TGTGCCAGCAGCGTGGGCTTTCAGGGGTACCAAGAGACCCAGTACTTC. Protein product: CASSVGFQGYQETQYF. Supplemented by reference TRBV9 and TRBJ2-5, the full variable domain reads DSGVTQTPKHLITATGQRVTLRCSPRSGDLSVYWYQQSLDQGLQFLIQYYNGEERAKGNILERFSAQQFPDLHSELNLSSLELGDSALYFCASSVGFQGYQETQYFGPGTRLLVL.

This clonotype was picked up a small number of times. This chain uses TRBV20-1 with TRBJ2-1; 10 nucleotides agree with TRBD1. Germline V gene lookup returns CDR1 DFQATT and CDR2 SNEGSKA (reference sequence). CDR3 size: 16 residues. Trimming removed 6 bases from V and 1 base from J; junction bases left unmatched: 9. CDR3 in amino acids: CSAARQGAGSYNEQFF. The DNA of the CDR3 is TGCAGTGCCGCAAGACAGGGGGCGGGGTCCTACAATGAGCAGTTCTTC.

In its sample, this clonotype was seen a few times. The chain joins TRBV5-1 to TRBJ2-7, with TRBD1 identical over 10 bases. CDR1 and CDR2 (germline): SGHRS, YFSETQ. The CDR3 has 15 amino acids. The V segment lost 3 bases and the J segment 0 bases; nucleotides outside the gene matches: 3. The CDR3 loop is CASSSRDRGSYEQYF. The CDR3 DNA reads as TGCGCCAGCAGCTCCCGGGACAGGGGCTCCTACGAGCAGTACTTC.

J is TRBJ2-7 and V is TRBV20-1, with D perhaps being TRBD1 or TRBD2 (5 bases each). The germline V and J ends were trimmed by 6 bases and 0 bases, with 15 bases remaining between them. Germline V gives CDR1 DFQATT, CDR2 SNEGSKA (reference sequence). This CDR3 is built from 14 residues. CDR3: CSAVGDGFSYEQYF. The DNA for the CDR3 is TGCAGTGCAGTTGGGGACGGGTTCTCCTACGAGCAGTACTTC.

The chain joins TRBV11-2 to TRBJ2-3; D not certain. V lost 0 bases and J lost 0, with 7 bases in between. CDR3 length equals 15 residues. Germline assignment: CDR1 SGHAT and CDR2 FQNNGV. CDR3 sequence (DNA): TGTGCCAGCAGCTTAGATCTTGGGAGCACAGATACGCAGTATTTT. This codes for CASSLDLGSTDTQYF. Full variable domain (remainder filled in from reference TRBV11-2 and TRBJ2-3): EAGVAQSPRYKIIEKRQSVAFWCNPISGHATLYWYQQILGQGPKLLIQFQNNGVVDDSQLPKDRFSAERLKGVDSTLKIQPAKLEDSAVYLCASSLDLGSTDTQYFGPGTRLTVL.

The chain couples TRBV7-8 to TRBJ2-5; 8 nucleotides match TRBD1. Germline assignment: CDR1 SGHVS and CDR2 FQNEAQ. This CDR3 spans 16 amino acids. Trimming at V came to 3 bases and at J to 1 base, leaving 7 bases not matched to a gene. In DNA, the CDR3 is TGTGCCAGCAGCTTCCCCTCGACAGGGGCCCAAGAGACCCAGTACTTC. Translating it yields CASSFPSTGAQETQYF.

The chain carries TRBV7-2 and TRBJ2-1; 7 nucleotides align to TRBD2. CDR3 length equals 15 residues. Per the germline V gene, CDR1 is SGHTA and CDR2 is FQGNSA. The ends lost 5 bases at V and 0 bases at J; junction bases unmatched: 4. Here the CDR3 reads CASSAWGGSYNEQFF. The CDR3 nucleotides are TGTGCCAGCAGCGCCTGGGGGGGCTCCTACAATGAGCAGTTCTTC. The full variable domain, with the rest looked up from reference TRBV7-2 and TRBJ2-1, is GAGVSQSPSNKVTEKGKDVELRCDPISGHTALYWYRQSLGQGLEFLIYFQGNSAPDKSGLPSDRFSAERTGGSVSTLTIQRTQQEDSAVYLCASSAWGGSYNEQFFGPGTRLTVL.

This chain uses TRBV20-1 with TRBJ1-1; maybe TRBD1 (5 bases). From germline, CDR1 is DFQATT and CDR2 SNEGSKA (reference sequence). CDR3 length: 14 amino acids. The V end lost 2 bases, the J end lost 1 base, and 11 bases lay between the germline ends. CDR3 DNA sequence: TGCAGTGCTAGAACGACCGGGGCGAACACTGAAGCTTTCTTT. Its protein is CSARTTGANTEAFF.

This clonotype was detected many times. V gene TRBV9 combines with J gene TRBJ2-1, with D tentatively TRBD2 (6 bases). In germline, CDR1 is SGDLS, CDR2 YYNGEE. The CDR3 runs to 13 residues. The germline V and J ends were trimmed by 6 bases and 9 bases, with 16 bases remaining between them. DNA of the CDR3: TGTGCCAGCAACCCCGGGACTCAAAGTGAGCAGTTCTTC. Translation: CASNPGTQSEQFF.

CDR3 in DNA: TGTGCCACCCAGGGATCTAATGAAAAACTGTTTTTT. The encoded protein is CATQGSNEKLFF. The chain links TRBV6-5 to TRBJ1-4, with D perhaps matching TRBD1 (5 bases). Germline CDR1 and CDR2: MNHEY and SVGAGI. The CDR3 has 12 residues. Trimming pared 10 bases from V and 3 bases from J, leaving 9 bases between.

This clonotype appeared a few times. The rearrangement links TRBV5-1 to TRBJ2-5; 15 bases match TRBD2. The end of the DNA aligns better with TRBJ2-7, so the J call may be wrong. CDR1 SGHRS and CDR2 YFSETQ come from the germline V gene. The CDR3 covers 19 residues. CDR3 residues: CASSLTGTSGRNSSYEQYF. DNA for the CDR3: TGCGCCAGCAGCTTGACCGGGACTAGCGGGAGGAACAGCTCCTACGAGCAGTACTTC.

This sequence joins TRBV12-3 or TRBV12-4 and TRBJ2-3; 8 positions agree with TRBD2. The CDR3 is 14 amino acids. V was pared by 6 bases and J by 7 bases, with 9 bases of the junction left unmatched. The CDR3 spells CASSPGGSWNTQYF. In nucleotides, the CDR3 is TGTGCCAGCAGCCCGGGGGGGTCATGGAATACGCAGTATTTT.

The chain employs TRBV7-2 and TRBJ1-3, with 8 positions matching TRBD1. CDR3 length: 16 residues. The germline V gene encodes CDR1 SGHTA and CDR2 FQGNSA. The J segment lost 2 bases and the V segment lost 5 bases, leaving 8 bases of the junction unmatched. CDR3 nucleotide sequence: TGTGCCAGCAGCCCCTCCCGGACAGGGACTGGAAACACCATATATTTT. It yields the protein CASSPSRTGTGNTIYF.